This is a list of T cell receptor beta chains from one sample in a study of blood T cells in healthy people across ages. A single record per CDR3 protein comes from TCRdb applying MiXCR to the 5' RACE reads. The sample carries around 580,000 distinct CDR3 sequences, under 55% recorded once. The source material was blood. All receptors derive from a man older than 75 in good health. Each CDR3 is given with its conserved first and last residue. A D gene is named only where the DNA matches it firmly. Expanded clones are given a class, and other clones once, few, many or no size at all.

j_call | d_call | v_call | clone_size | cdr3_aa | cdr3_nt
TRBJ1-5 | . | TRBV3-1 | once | CASSQGVTLYQPQHF | TGTGCCAGCAGCCAAGGAGTAACACTCTATCAGCCCCAGCATTTT
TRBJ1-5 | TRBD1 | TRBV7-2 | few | CASSYTGQTQHF | TGTGCCAGCAGCTATACGGGACAGACCCAGCATTTT
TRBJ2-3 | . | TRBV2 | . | CASNYAAYTDTQYF | TGTGCCAGCAACTACGCCGCCTACACAGATACGCAGTATTTT
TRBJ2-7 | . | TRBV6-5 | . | CASNHPGGAGNYEQYF | TGTGCCAGCAACCATCCAGGGGGGGCTGGAAACTACGAGCAGTACTTC
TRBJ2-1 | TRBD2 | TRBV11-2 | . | CASRPLRGGFNEQFF | TGTGCCAGCAGGCCCCTTAGGGGAGGGTTCAATGAGCAGTTCTTC
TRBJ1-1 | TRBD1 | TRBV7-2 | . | CASSPGGTENTEAFF | TGTGCCAGCAGCCCAGGGGGGACGGAGAACACTGAAGCTTTCTTT
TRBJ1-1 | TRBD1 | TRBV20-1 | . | CSARVGTGNTEAFF | TGCAGTGCTAGAGTAGGGACAGGGAACACTGAAGCTTTCTTT
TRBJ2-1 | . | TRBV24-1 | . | CATSEADGASYNEQFF | TGTGCCACCAGTGAAGCCGACGGGGCCTCCTACAATGAGCAGTTCTTC
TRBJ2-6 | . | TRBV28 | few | CASSQRVSGANVLTF | TGTGCCAGCAGTCAAAGGGTATCTGGGGCCAACGTCCTGACTTTC
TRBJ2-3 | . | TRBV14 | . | CASRAQGYTDTQYF | TGTGCCAGCAGGGCACAAGGCTACACAGATACGCAGTATTTT
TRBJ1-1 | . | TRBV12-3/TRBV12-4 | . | CASSLGPSRANTEAFF | TGTGCCAGCAGTTTAGGCCCGTCGAGGGCGAACACTGAAGCTTTCTTT
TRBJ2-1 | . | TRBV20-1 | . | CSGPLYNEQFF | TGCAGTGGACCACTTTACAATGAGCAGTTCTTC
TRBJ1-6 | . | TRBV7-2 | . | CASSLRDRSPLHF | TGTGCCAGCAGCCTTAGAGATCGTTCACCCCTCCACTTT
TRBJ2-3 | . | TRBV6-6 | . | CASSDEGTTDTQYF | TGTGCCAGCAGTGACGAAGGGACTACAGATACGCAGTATTTT